What follows are 13 T cell receptor beta chains derived from one specimen sequenced in a study of T cells of healthy individuals. MiXCR, run by TCRdb on the 5' RACE reads, gives a single entry per CDR3 protein. The sample lists about 53,000 distinct CDR3 sequences, roughly 14% occurring once. Receptors were obtained from a human donor in good health.

This clonotype turned up a few times. The chain recombines TRBV5-1 with TRBJ1-2; 8 nucleotides match TRBD1. The ends lost 0 bases at V and 2 bases at J; junction bases unmatched: 3. The CDR3 contains 15 residues. The germline V gene encodes CDR1 SGHRS and CDR2 YFSETQ. The CDR3 loop is CASSLAGQANYGYTF. The CDR3 DNA sequence: TGCGCCAGCAGCTTGGCGGGACAGGCGAACTATGGCTACACCTTC.

The genes are TRBV23-1 and TRBJ2-7; D unclear. TRBV23-1 is annotated as an ORF whose role is uncertain. Trimming shortened V by 8 bases and J by 5 bases, and 13 bases separated the two germline ends. The CDR3 spans 12 residues. This CDR3 is CASGPGTHEQYF. CDR3 in DNA: TGCGCCAGCGGACCAGGTACCCACGAGCAGTACTTC.

This chain joins TRBV7-9 and TRBJ2-5, with D perhaps TRBD1 (5 bases). The length of the CDR3 is 14 residues. V lost 5 bases and J 3 bases, leaving 13 bases between the germline ends. Germline V lookup: CDR1 SEHNR, CDR2 FQNEAQ (reference sequence). The CDR3 spells CASSPGALKETQYF. CDR3 sequence (DNA): TGTGCCAGCAGCCCTGGGGCTTTAAAAGAGACCCAGTACTTC.

The table lists this clonotype with many counts. The chain is built from TRBV7-2 and TRBJ1-2; 10 nucleotides align to TRBD1. The trim removed 5 bases at V and 3 bases at J, leaving 18 bases unmatched. From germline, CDR1 is SGHTA and CDR2 FQGNSA. The CDR3 is 19 residues long. CDR3 sequence (DNA): TGTGCCAGCAGCAGCCCGGGACAGGGGTACTATGGCCGGTACTATGGCTACACCTTC. Protein sequence: CASSSPGQGYYGRYYGYTF.

This clonotype occurred a few times. V usage is TRBV20-1 and J usage is TRBJ2-1; no reliable D call. The CDR3 has 12 amino acids. From germline, CDR1 is DFQATT and CDR2 SNEGSKA (reference sequence). The V end lost 5 bases, the J end lost 8 bases, and 13 bases lay between the germline ends. The CDR3 DNA reads TGCAGTGCTCTAACAGAAGTTGATGAGCAGTTCTTC. Translated: CSALTEVDEQFF.

Ten or more counts support this clonotype. The chain is built from TRBV15 and TRBJ2-5, with 10 bases aligning to TRBD1. The CDR3 loop spans 17 amino acids. Looked up from germline, CDR1 is LNHNV and CDR2 is YYDKDF (reference sequence). The V segment lost 0 bases and the J segment 1 base; nucleotides outside the gene matches: 5. The CDR3 region is CATSRDTGQGGQETQYF. In nucleotides, the CDR3 is TGTGCCACCAGCAGAGATACTGGACAGGGGGGCCAAGAGACCCAGTACTTC. The variable domain in full, with the rest retrieved from reference TRBV15 and TRBJ2-5, is DAMVIQNPRYQVTQFGKPVTLSCSQTLNHNVMYWYQQKSSQAPKLLFHYYDKDFNNEADTPDNFQSRRPNTSFCFLDIRSPGLGDTAMYLCATSRDTGQGGQETQYFGPGTRLLVL.

DNA for the CDR3: TGCGCCAGCAGCCATAGGACCGGGGACACTGAAGCTTTCTTT. Protein sequence: CASSHRTGDTEAFF. The chain combines TRBV4-3 with TRBJ1-1; D is ambiguous. V was pared by 3 bases and J by 3 bases, with 11 bases between. CDR3 length: 14 amino acids. CDR1 is LGHNA and CDR2 is YSLEER in the germline V gene.

This clonotype was seen repeatedly, ten times or more. The chain links TRBV5-1 to TRBJ1-1, with D unresolved. V was trimmed by 5 bases and J by 4 bases, leaving 6 bases between them. The CDR3 totals 11 residues. Per germline, CDR1 SGHRS and CDR2 YFSETQ. CDR3 loop: CASRGGTEAFF. The CDR3 bases are TGCGCCAGCAGAGGCGGCACTGAAGCTTTCTTT.

This clonotype was detected many times. The rearrangement joins TRBV18 to TRBJ1-4, with TRBD1 matching 8 bases. CDR1 is KGHSH and CDR2 is LQKENI in the germline V gene. Unmatched junction bases numbered 3, after V lost 3 bases and J lost 3 bases. This CDR3 spans 15 amino acids. CDR3: CASSPPGQANEKLFF. CDR3 nucleotides: TGTGCCAGCTCACCTCCGGGACAGGCTAATGAAAAACTGTTTTTT.

The J gene is TRBJ2-5, the V gene TRBV18, with 12 positions matching TRBD2. With V trimmed by 7 bases and J by 9 bases, 12 bases remained unmatched. The V gene's germline CDR1 is KGHSH and CDR2 LQKENI. The length of the CDR3 is 15 residues. The CDR3 nucleotides are TGTGCCAGCTGGACACTAGCGGGGGGCCCGTCGGCCCAGTACTTC. This gives the protein CASWTLAGGPSAQYF. Variable domain in full (rest from reference TRBV18 and TRBJ2-5): NAGVMQNPRHLVRRRGQEARLRCSPMKGHSHVYWYRQLPEEGLKFMVYLQKENIIDESGMPKERFSAEFPKEGPSILRIQQVVRGDSAAYFCASWTLAGGPSAQYFGPGTRLLVL.

This clonotype was picked up many times. The chain couples TRBV6-5 to TRBJ1-1; D might be TRBD1 (5 bases). V was trimmed by 7 bases and J by 1 base, leaving 10 bases between them. Germline V CDR1 and CDR2: MNHEY, SVGAGI. The CDR3 contains 13 residues. This chain's CDR3 is CASIATGNTEAFF. The CDR3, as DNA: TGTGCCAGCATTGCCACAGGGAACACTGAAGCTTTCTTT.

This clonotype was observed a handful of times. Here the CDR3 DNA reads TGTGCCAGCAGCCCAGGACTAGCGGGGTTAACCGGGGAGCTGTTTTTT. As protein: CASSPGLAGLTGELFF. This chain links TRBV5-4 with TRBJ2-2, with TRBD2 matching over 12 bases. V lost 4 bases, J lost 5 bases, and 6 bases stayed unmatched. Germline CDR1 reads SGHNT; CDR2 reads YYREEE (reference sequence). This CDR3 contains 16 residues.

This clonotype was detected many times. This sequence joins TRBV4-2 and TRBJ2-3; D unresolved. CDR1 and CDR2 from the germline V gene are LGHNA and YNFKEQ. The length of the CDR3 is 12 residues. Trimming removed 1 base at V and 4 bases at J, with 3 bases between. CDR3 region: CASSQAADTQYF. The CDR3 DNA reads as TGTGCCAGCAGCCAAGCGGCAGATACGCAGTATTTT.